This TCR beta chain was documented in a study of Ad26.COV2.S vaccination and SARS-CoV-2 variants. TCRdb's table, derived via immunoSEQ multiplex PCR, lists solely in-frame clones and lacks some. The table lists more than 300,000 clones, around 81% of them singletons. The CDR3 is 13 residues long. Germline V gene lookup returns CDR1 SQVTM and CDR2 ANQGSEA. V was shortened by 6 bases and J by 0 bases, with 10 bases between the two germline ends. Worth noting for this clone: Its antigen is as yet unknown.

Overall study findings and caveats: Analyses that measured TCR breadth and depth may have underestimated total T cell responses.

Treatment of the sample: roughly 18 received Ad26.COV2.S at low or high dose, single or two shots; about 5 received placebo; per-sample allocation not given. The investigators took samples on day 63 after the first vaccine or placebo injection. This specimen was peripheral blood, taken in a trial of Ad26.COV2.S vaccine versus placebo. The sequence was collected from a person aged 18-65 years who received the Ad26.COV2.S COVID-19 vaccine or a placebo. The gene calls are TRBV29-1 and TRBJ2-3; D perhaps matches TRBD1 (6 bases). Here the CDR3 DNA reads TGCAGCGTCGGGACAACTAGCACAGATACGCAGTATTTT. This sequence encodes CSVGTTSTDTQYF.